A selection of T cell receptor beta chains follows, all from one sample in a study of shared T cell receptors in the human thymus. Repertoires were generated with immunoSEQ multiplex PCR, while TCRdb's copy carries only in-frame clones and drops some. The data show hundreds of thousands of clones, around 87% seen once. The same specimen was also included in a second study, on human thymus T cells.

The sample comprised thymocytes. The receptors were sampled from a boy under three years old with a congenital heart defect. Each CDR3 is given with its conserved first and last residue. A D gene is named only where the DNA matches it firmly. Clone size is shown for a subset of rows, as once, few, many or a class of expanded clone.

TRBJ2-5 - TRBV28 TRBD2 TGTGCCAGCAGTTGGGGACTAGCGGGGTTTGGAGTCGAGACCCAGTACTTC CASSWGLAGFGVETQYF
TRBJ2-1 - TRBV14 - TGTGCCAGCAGCCAAGTTAGTACGGTGGAGCAGTTCTTC CASSQVSTVEQFF
TRBJ2-1 - TRBV12-2 - TGTGCAAGTCGCTTAGTCGCCGGGACTAGCGGGGATAGAACTTGCTCCTACAATGAGCAGTTCTTC CASRLVAGTSGDRTCSYNEQFF
TRBJ2-2 - TRBV28 - TGTGCCAGCAGTTTAGAGTCGGGGAGACACAACACCGGGGAGCTGTTTTTT CASSLESGRHNTGELFF
TRBJ2-5 - TRBV23-1 - TGCGCCAGCAGTCAATCCGACAGCCTCGTGACCCAGTACTTC CASSQSDSLVTQYF
TRBJ1-3 few TRBV10-3 - TGTGCCATCAGTGAATCGAAACAGGGAGGGACTGGAAACACCATATATTTT CAISESKQGGTGNTIYF
TRBJ1-6 - TRBV4-3 TRBD1 TGCGCCAGCAGCCAAGAAGTAGACAGGGCTAATTCACCCCTCCACTTT CASSQEVDRANSPLHF
TRBJ2-4 - TRBV7-9 - TGTGCCAGCAGCGCTAGACAGGGAGGAAGGACGGACATTCAGTACTTC CASSARQGGRTDIQYF
TRBJ1-1 once TRBV5-4 TRBD1 TGTGCCAGCAGCGGAAGTAGACAGGGGGGAACTGAAGCTTTCTTT CASSGSRQGGTEAFF
TRBJ1-2 - TRBV28 TRBD1 TGTGCCAGCAGTTTACCAGGGGGGAACTATGGCTACACCTTC CASSLPGGNYGYTF
TRBJ1-4 - TRBV30 TRBD1 TGTGCCTGGAGTCCGACAGGGTCCGAACTGTTTTTT CAWSPTGSELFF
TRBJ2-2 - TRBV6-5 TRBD1 TGTGCCAGCAGTTACTCCAGGGGGTCGGAGCTGTTTTTT CASSYSRGSELFF
TRBJ2-7 few TRBV30 TRBD1 TGTGCCTCGGGCAGGGGGATTCACCACGAGCAGTACTTC CASGRGIHHEQYF
TRBJ1-6 - TRBV4-1 - TGCGCCAGCAGCCAAGATCGGCGGGCAGGGGATGGTTCACCCCTCCACTTT CASSQDRRAGDGSPLHF
TRBJ1-5 - TRBV5-1 TRBD1 TGCGCCAGCAGCTTGGGGACAGGGAGTTCGGATCAGCCCCAGCATTTT CASSLGTGSSDQPQHF
TRBJ2-7 - TRBV5-1 - TGCGCCAGCAGCGGGGTTGGGCGGGGTGCCTACGAGCAGTACTTC CASSGVGRGAYEQYF
TRBJ2-4 - TRBV28 TRBD1 TGTGCCACATCAACCTGGGACAGGTCCCCTGGGCCCAAAAACATTCAGTACTTC CATSTWDRSPGPKNIQYF
TRBJ2-7 - TRBV4-3 TRBD2 TGCGCCAGCAGCCAAAACCCTAGCGGGAGAGGTAGGACCTACGAGCAGTACTTC CASSQNPSGRGRTYEQYF
TRBJ2-5 - TRBV29-1 TRBD1 TGCAGCGTTGAAAGGGACAGGGGGCGAGAGACCCAGTACTTC CSVERDRGRETQYF
TRBJ1-2 - TRBV7-2 TRBD1 TGTGCCAGCAGCTTGGGACAGGGGGGTAATGGCTACACCTTC CASSLGQGGNGYTF
TRBJ1-1 - TRBV15 - TGTGCCACCAGCAGAGATTGGCAGAAGAACACTGAAGCTTTCTTT CATSRDWQKNTEAFF
TRBJ2-7 - TRBV19 TRBD1 TGTGCCAGTAGTACAAGGACAGGGAGGATCTACGAGCAGTACTTC CASSTRTGRIYEQYF
TRBJ1-5 once TRBV28 TRBD1 TGTGCCAGCTTTAGACAGGGTAGGGCCCGAGTGGATCAGCCCCAGCATTTT CASFRQGRARVDQPQHF
TRBJ1-5 - TRBV19 TRBD1 TGTGCCAGTAGTGTCGGACAGGGGGACCATAGCAATCAGCCCCAGCATTTT CASSVGQGDHSNQPQHF
TRBJ2-1 - TRBV11-1 TRBD2 TGTGCCAGCAGTTCCATCCAACTAGCGCCGAGCTCCTACAATGAGCAGTTCTTC CASSSIQLAPSSYNEQFF
TRBJ2-1 - TRBV12-5 - TGTGCTAGTGGTTCCTCGATGGGGGGCAATGAGCAGTTCTTC CASGSSMGGNEQFF
TRBJ2-2 - TRBV19 - TGTGCCAGTACCTCCAGCAGGGCAGACACCGGGGAGCTGTTTTTT CASTSSRADTGELFF
TRBJ2-3 - TRBV27 - TGTGCCAGCAGTTTCCTTTCGCGCGGAGCGGGTACAGATACGCAGTATTTT CASSFLSRGAGTDTQYF
TRBJ2-7 - TRBV4-1 TRBD2 TGCGCCAGCAGCCAGATTTTAGCGGGAGGGTCGGAGGGGTACGAGCAGTACTTC CASSQILAGGSEGYEQYF
TRBJ1-2 - TRBV5-6 TRBD1 TGTGCCAGCAGCTTGTGGAGGACAGGGGAGGAGAGTGGCTACACCTTC CASSLWRTGEESGYTF
TRBJ2-1 - TRBV28 TRBD2 TGTGCCAGCAGTTTATACGGGACTAGCGGGGATTACTACAATGAGCAGTTCTTC CASSLYGTSGDYYNEQFF
TRBJ2-6 - TRBV4-3 TRBD1 TGCGCCACCCGGGACAGTAGCTCTGGGGCCAACGTCCTGACTTTC CATRDSSSGANVLTF
TRBJ2-3 - TRBV4-3 TRBD2 TGCGCCAGCAGCCAAGTTGCGGGGGGGCGCACAGATACGCAGTATTTT CASSQVAGGRTDTQYF
TRBJ2-3 - TRBV5-1 TRBD1 TGCGCCAGCAGCAATGTTAAACAGGGGATTCGGGCAGATACGCAGTATTTT CASSNVKQGIRADTQYF
TRBJ1-5 - TRBV28 - TGTGCCAGCAGTGGGACACCAGGTTGTCAGCCCCAGCATTTT CASSGTPGCQPQHF
TRBJ1-1 few TRBV7-2 - TGTGCCAGCAGCAAACAGGAGACTGAAGCTTTCTTT CASSKQETEAFF